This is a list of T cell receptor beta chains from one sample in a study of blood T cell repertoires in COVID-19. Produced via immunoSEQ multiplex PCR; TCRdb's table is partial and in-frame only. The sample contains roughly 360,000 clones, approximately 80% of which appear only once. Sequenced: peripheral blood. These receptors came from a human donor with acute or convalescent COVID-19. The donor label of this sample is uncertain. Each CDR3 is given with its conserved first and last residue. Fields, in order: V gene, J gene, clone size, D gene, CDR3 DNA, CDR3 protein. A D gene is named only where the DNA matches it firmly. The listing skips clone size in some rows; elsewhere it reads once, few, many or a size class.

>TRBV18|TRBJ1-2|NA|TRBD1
TGTGCCAGCTCCGCTCGCCTCAGGGGGCAGGAATATGGCTACACCTTC
CASSARLRGQEYGYTF
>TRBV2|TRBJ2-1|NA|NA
TGTGCCAGCAACCGCGATGAGCAGTTCTTC
CASNRDEQFF
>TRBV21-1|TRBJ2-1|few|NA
TGTGCCAGCAGCAAATTCCTAGCCCCGAATGAGCAGTTCTTC
CASSKFLAPNEQFF
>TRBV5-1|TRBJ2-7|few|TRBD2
TGCGCCAGCAGCTTGGGGCTAGCGGGGACCTACGAGCAGTACTTC
CASSLGLAGTYEQYF
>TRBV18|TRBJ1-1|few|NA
TGTGCCAGCTCACAACAGGGTTTGAACACTGAAGCTTTCTTT
CASSQQGLNTEAFF
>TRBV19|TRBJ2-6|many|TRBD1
TGTGCCAGCCTAAGGGGCACAGGGGGCGTTGGGGCCAACGTCCTGACTTTC
CASLRGTGGVGANVLTF
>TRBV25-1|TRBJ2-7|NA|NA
TGTGCCAGCAGTGACCTAGGAGGGACTCCACCCTACGAGCAGTACTTC
CASSDLGGTPPYEQYF
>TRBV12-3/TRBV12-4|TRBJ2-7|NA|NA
TGTGCCAGCAGTGACCGACACTACGAGCAGTACTTC
CASSDRHYEQYF
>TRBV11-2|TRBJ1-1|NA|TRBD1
TGTGCCAGCAGCCCCAAGGGGGCGGTGAACACTGAAGCTTTCTTT
CASSPKGAVNTEAFF
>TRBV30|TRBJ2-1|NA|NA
TGTGCCTGGAGTGGGACTAGCCGACAGGGTGAGCAGTTCTTC
CAWSGTSRQGEQFF
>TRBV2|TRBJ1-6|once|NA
TGTGCCAGCAGTGTGGGGGCAGTCAAGAGTTCACCCCTCCACTTT
CASSVGAVKSSPLHF